A single sample is the source of the 9 T cell receptor beta chains below, sequenced in a study of blood T cell repertoires in COVID-19. Here immunoSEQ multiplex PCR was the method, and the copy in TCRdb shows in-frame clones only, minus some. Of 200,000 to 250,000 clones listed, approximately 91% are singletons. The sample was peripheral blood. These receptors were obtained from a woman between 35 and 50 years old with acute or convalescent COVID-19.

This clone was seen a single time. V gene TRBV5-1 combines with J gene TRBJ2-6; 8 positions agree with TRBD2. The CDR3 contains 16 residues. Unmatched junction bases numbered 6, after V lost 3 bases and J lost 4 bases. The germline gives CDR1 SGHRS, CDR2 YFSETQ. Here the CDR3 reads CASSSPGGGGANVLTF. The CDR3 nucleotides read TGCGCCAGCAGCTCCCCGGGGGGGGGCGGGGCCAACGTCCTGACTTTC.

This clone was seen a single time. V usage is TRBV6-2 or TRBV6-3 and J usage is TRBJ1-6; D gene unclear. V was shortened by 2 bases and J by 10 bases, with 12 bases between the two germline ends. This CDR3 is built from 14 residues. The germline V gene has CDR1 MNHEY and CDR2 SVGEGT. The CDR3 loop is CASSYPVPGSPLHF. The CDR3 nucleotides are TGTGCCAGCAGTTACCCTGTTCCGGGATCACCCCTCCACTTT.

J is TRBJ1-1 and V is TRBV6-5, with D uncertain. Trimming took 2 bases from V and 5 from J, leaving 9 bases between them. This CDR3 is built from 13 residues. Germline V gene lookup returns CDR1 MNHEY and CDR2 SVGAGI. CDR3 sequence: CASSYEVYTEAFF. The CDR3 DNA reads as TGTGCCAGCAGTTACGAGGTTTATACTGAAGCTTTCTTT.

The V and J genes are TRBV3-1 (or the pseudogene TRBV3-2) and TRBJ1-2; D is ambiguous. CDR1 and CDR2 from the germline V gene are LGHDT and YNNKEL (reference sequence). The V end was cut by 4 bases, the J end by 8 bases, with 14 bases between. This CDR3 has 13 residues. The CDR3 here is CASSLRVRAGYTF. The CDR3 nucleotides are TGTGCCAGCAGCCTTAGAGTGCGTGCAGGCTACACCTTC.

This clone has more than one count but fewer than ten. The CDR3: CAWKRLAEYQETQYF. In nucleotides, the CDR3 is TGTGCCTGGAAGAGACTAGCGGAGTACCAAGAGACCCAGTACTTC. This chain uses TRBV30 with TRBJ2-5; 9 bases line up with TRBD2. The germline CDR1 and CDR2 sequences are GTSNPN and SVGIG (reference sequence). CDR3 length: 15 amino acids. After removal of 4 bases from V and 0 bases from J, the junction contained 6 bases not matched to a gene. The full variable domain, its missing parts supplied by reference TRBV30 and TRBJ2-5, is SQTIHQWPATLVQPVGSPLSLECTVEGTSNPNLYWYRQAAGRGLQLLFYSVGIGQISSEVPQNLSASRPQDRQFILSSKKLLLSDSGFYLCAWKRLAEYQETQYFGPGTRLLVL.

The CDR3 is CASSEAGSGGPTDTQYF. DNA of the CDR3: TGTGCCAGCAGTGAAGCCGGTAGCGGGGGGCCCACAGATACGCAGTATTTT. V gene TRBV6-1 combines with J gene TRBJ2-3; TRBD2 matches at 10 bases. This CDR3 region has 17 residues. The V and J ends lost 0 bases and 2 bases, in that order; junction bases with no gene match: 5. Germline lookup yields CDR1 MNHNS and CDR2 SASEGT.

The chain links TRBV6-1 to TRBJ1-5; 7 bases map to TRBD1. The CDR3 totals 16 residues. With 4 bases clipped from V and 0 bases from J, the junction kept 6 bases outside the gene matches. From germline, CDR1 is MNHNS and CDR2 SASEGT. In DNA form, the CDR3 reads TGTGCCAGCAGTGCCGACAGGGCGTATAGCAATCAGCCCCAGCATTTT. Translating it yields CASSADRAYSNQPQHF.

This rearrangement joins TRBV19 to TRBJ2-2; perhaps TRBD2 as D (6 bases). V lost 2 bases and J lost 2, with 12 bases in between. The CDR3 totals 16 residues. Per germline, CDR1 LNHDA and CDR2 SQIVND (reference sequence). The CDR3 loop is CASSIIRTTNTGELFF. CDR3 nucleotides: TGTGCCAGTAGTATAATAAGGACTACCAACACCGGGGAGCTGTTTTTT.

The CDR3 is CATSRGLGAWGNQPQHF. Written as DNA, the CDR3 is TGTGCCACCAGCAGAGGTCTGGGGGCCTGGGGCAATCAGCCCCAGCATTTT. The chain has TRBV15 and TRBJ1-5; TRBD1 is a possible D gene (6 bases). This CDR3 region has 17 residues. V was pared by 1 base and J by 2 bases, with 15 bases between. Germline CDR1 reads LNHNV; CDR2 reads YYDKDF (reference sequence). Full variable domain (rest looked up from reference TRBV15 and TRBJ1-5): DAMVIQNPRYQVTQFGKPVTLSCSQTLNHNVMYWYQQKSSQAPKLLFHYYDKDFNNEADTPDNFQSRRPNTSFCFLDIRSPGLGDTAMYLCATSRGLGAWGNQPQHFGDGTRLSIL.